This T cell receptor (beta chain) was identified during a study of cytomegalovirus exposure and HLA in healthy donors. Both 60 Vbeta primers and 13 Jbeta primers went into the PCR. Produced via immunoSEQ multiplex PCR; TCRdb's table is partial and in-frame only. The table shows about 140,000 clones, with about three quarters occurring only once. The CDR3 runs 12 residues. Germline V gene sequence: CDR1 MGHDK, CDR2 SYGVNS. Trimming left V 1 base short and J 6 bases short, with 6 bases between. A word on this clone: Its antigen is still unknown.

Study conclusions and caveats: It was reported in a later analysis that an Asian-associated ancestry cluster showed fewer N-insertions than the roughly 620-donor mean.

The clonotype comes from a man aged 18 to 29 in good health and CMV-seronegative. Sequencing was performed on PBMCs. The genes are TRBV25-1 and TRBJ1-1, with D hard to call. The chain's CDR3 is CASSEWEAEAFF. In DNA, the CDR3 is TGTGCCAGCAGTGAATGGGAGGCTGAAGCTTTCTTT. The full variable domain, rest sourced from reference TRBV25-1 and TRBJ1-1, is EADIYQTPRYLVIGTGKKITLECSQTMGHDKMYWYQQDPGMELHLIHYSYGVNSTEKGDLSSESTVSRIRTEHFPLTLESARPSHTSQYLCASSEWEAEAFFGQGTRLTVV.